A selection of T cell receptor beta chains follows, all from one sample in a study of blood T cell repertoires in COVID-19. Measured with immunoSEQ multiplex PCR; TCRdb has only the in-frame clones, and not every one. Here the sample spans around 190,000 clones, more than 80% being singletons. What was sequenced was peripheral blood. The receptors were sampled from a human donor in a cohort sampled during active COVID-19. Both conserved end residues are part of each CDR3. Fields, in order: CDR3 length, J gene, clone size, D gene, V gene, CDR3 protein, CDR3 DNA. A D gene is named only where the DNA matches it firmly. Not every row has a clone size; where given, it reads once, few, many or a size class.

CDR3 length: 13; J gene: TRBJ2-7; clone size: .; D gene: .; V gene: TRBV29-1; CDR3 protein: CSVDVQGSYEQYF; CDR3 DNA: TGCAGCGTTGATGTACAGGGATCCTACGAGCAGTACTTC
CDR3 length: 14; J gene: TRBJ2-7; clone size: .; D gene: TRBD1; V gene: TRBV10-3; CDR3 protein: CAISTGTDPYEQYF; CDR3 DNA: TGTGCCATCAGTACCGGGACAGACCCCTACGAGCAGTACTTC
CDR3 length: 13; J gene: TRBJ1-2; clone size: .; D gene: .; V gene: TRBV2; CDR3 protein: CASSGNSNYGYTF; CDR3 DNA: TGTGCCAGCAGTGGTAACAGTAACTATGGCTACACCTTC
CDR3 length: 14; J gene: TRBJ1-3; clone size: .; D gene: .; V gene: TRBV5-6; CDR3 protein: CASSLVAGRNTIYF; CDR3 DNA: TGTGCCAGCAGCTTGGTGGCAGGGCGAAACACCATATATTTT
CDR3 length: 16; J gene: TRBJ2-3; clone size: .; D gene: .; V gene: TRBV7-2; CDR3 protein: CASSLQQVFSTDTQYF; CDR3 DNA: TGTGCCAGCAGCCTCCAACAGGTTTTTAGCACAGATACGCAGTATTTT
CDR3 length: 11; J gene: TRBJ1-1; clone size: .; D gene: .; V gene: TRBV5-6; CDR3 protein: CASSYQSEAFF; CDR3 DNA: TGTGCCAGCAGCTACCAGTCTGAAGCTTTCTTT
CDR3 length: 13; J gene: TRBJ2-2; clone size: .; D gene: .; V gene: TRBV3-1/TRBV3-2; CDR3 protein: CASSIVNTGELFF; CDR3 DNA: TGTGCCAGCAGCATCGTAAACACCGGGGAGCTGTTTTTT
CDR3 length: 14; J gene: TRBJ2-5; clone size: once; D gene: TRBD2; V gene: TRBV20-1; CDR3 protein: CSASGGGVGETQYF; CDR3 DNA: TGCAGTGCTAGTGGCGGGGGGGTCGGCGAGACCCAGTACTTC
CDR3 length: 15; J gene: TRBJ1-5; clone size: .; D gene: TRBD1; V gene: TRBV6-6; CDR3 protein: CASSPLRQGGQPQHF; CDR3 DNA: TGTGCCAGCAGCCCCCTGCGACAGGGCGGTCAGCCCCAGCATTTT
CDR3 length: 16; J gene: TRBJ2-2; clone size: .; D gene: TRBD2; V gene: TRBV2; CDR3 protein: CASSRLAGGNTGELFF; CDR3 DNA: TGTGCCAGCAGTCGACTAGCGGGGGGGAACACCGGGGAGCTGTTTTTT
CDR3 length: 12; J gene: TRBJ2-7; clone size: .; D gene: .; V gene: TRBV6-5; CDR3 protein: CVRLETTYEQYF; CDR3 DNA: TGTGTCCGACTGGAAACGACCTACGAGCAGTACTTC
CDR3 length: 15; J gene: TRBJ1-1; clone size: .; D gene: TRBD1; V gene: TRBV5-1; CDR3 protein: CASSSPSRGYTEAFF; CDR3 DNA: TGCGCCAGCAGCTCACCGAGCAGGGGGTACACTGAAGCTTTCTTT
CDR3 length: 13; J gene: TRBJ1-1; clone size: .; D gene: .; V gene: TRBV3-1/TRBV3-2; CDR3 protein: CASSPRGPTEAFF; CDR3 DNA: TGTGCCAGCAGCCCTAGGGGTCCCACTGAAGCTTTCTTT
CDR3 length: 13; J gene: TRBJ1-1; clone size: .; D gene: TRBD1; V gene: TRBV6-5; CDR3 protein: CAGRQGMNTEAFF; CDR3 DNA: TGTGCCGGCAGACAGGGGATGAACACTGAAGCTTTCTTT
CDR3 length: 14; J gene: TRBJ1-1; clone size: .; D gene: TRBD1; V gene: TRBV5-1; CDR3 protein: CASSPTGDGTEAFF; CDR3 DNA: TGCGCCAGCAGCCCGACAGGGGACGGCACTGAAGCTTTCTTT
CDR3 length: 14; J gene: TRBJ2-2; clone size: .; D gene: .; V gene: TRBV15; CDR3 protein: CATSGGSGAGELFF; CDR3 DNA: TGTGCCACCAGCGGGGGCAGCGGTGCCGGGGAGCTGTTTTTT
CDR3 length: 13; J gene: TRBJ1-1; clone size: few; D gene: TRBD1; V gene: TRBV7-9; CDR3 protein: CASSLEQGAEAFF; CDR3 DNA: TGTGCCAGCAGCTTAGAGCAGGGGGCTGAAGCTTTCTTT
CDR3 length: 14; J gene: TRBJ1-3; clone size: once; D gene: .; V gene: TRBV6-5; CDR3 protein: CASTATGEGNTIYF; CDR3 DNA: TGTGCCAGCACCGCGACAGGTGAAGGAAACACCATATATTTT
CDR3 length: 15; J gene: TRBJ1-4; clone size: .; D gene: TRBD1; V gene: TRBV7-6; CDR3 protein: CASSLGQGEPEKLFF; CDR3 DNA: TGTGCCAGCAGCTTAGGACAGGGCGAGCCTGAAAAACTGTTTTTT
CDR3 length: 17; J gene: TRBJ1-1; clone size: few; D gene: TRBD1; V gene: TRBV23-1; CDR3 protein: CASSQSGQGTMNTEAFF; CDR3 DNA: TGCGCCAGCAGTCAATCCGGACAGGGGACCATGAACACTGAAGCTTTCTTT
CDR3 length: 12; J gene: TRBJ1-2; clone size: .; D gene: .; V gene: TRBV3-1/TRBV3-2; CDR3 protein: CASSQGMAGYTF; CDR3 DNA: TGTGCCAGCAGCCAAGGCATGGCTGGCTACACCTTC
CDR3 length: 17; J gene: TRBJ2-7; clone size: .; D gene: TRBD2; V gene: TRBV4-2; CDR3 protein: CASSQTPGRGAFYEQYF; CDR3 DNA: TGTGCCAGCAGCCAAACCCCGGGGCGGGGGGCTTTCTACGAGCAGTACTTC
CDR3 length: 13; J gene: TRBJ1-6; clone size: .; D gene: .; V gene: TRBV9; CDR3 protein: CASSVLGDSPLHF; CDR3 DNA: TGTGCCAGCAGCGTTCTAGGGGATTCACCCCTCCACTTT
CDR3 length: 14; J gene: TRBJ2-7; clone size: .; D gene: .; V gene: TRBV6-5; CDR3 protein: CASRLTGISYEQYF; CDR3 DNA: TGTGCCAGCAGACTGACAGGAATTTCCTACGAGCAGTACTTC
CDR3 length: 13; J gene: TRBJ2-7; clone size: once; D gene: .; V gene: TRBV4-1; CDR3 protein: CASSQEVTTGQYF; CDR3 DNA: TGCGCCAGCAGCCAAGAAGTAACCACGGGGCAGTACTTC
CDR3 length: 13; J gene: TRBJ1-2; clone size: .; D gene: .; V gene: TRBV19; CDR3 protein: CASSQQANYGYTF; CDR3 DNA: TGTGCCAGTAGTCAGCAGGCAAACTATGGCTACACCTTC
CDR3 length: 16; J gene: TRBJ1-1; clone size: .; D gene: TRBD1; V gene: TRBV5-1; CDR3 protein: CASSLASGQAGTEAFF; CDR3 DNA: TGCGCCAGCAGCTTGGCCTCGGGACAGGCGGGTACTGAAGCTTTCTTT
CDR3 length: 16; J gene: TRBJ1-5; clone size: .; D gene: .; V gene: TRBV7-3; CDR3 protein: CASSLLRGGCNQPQHF; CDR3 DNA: TGTGCCAGCAGCCTCCTTCGGGGGGGCTGCAATCAGCCCCAGCATTTT
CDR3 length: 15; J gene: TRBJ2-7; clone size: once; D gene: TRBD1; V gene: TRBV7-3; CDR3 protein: CASSSYPGQDYEQYF; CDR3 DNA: TGTGCCAGCAGCTCCTATCCGGGACAGGACTACGAGCAGTACTTC
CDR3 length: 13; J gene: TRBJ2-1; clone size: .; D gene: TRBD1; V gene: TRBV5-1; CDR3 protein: CASMGQGYNEQFF; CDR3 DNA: TGCGCCAGCATGGGACAGGGCTACAATGAGCAGTTCTTC
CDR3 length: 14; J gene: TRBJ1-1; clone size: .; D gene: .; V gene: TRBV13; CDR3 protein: CASSPAYGRTEAFF; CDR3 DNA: TGTGCCAGCAGCCCCGCCTATGGGCGTACTGAAGCTTTCTTT
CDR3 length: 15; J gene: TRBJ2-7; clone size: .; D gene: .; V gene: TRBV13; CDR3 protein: CASRISGQGPREQYF; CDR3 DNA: TGTGCCAGCAGAATCTCTGGGCAGGGCCCGAGAGAGCAGTACTTC
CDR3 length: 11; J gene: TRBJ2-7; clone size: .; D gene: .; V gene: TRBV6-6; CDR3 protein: CATSKLYEQYF; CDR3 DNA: TGTGCCACCAGCAAGCTCTACGAGCAGTACTTC
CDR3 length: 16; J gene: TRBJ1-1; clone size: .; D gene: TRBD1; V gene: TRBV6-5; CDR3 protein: CASSYLRGQGASEAFF; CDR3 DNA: TGTGCCAGCAGTTACTTGCGGGGACAGGGGGCGAGTGAAGCTTTCTTT
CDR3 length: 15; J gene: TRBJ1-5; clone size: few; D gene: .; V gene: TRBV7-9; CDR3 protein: CASSSSPGVNQPQHF; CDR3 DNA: TGTGCCAGCAGCTCCAGCCCAGGTGTCAATCAGCCCCAGCATTTT
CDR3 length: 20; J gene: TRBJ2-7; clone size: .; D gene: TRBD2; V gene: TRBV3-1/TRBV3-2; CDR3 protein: CASSLTRGLAGGRIPYEQYF; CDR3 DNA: TGTGCCAGCAGCCTCACCCGAGGACTAGCGGGGGGCCGTATTCCCTACGAGCAGTACTTC
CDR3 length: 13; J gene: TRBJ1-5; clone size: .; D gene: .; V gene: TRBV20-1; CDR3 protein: CSASGGNAQPQHF; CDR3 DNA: TGCAGTGCTAGTGGGGGCAACGCTCAGCCCCAGCATTTT
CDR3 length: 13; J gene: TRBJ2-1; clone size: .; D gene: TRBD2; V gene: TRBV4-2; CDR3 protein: CASTDGGDNEQFF; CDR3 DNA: TGTGCCAGCACCGATGGGGGGGACAATGAGCAGTTCTTC
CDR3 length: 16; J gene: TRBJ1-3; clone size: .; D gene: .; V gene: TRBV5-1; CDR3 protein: CARILETHYSGNTIYF; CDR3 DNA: TGCGCCAGAATCTTGGAGACTCACTACTCTGGAAACACCATATATTTT
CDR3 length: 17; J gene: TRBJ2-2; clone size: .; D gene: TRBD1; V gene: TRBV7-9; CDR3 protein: CASSHPGVPGGPGELFF; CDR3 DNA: TGTGCCAGCAGCCATCCGGGCGTGCCAGGGGGCCCCGGGGAGCTGTTTTTT
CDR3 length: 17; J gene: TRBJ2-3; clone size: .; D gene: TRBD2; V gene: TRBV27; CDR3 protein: CASSFTRLAGSTDTQYF; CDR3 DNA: TGTGCCAGCAGTTTCACGAGACTAGCGGGGAGCACAGATACGCAGTATTTT
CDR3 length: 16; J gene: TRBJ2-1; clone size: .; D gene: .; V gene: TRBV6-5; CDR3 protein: CASSYSIPAIRVEQFF; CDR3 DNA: TGTGCCAGCAGTTACTCGATACCAGCCATCAGGGTCGAGCAGTTCTTC
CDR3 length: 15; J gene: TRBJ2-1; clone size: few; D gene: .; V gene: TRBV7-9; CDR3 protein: CASRSGTQYNNEQFF; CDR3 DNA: TGTGCCAGCAGGTCCGGGACTCAATATAACAATGAGCAGTTCTTC
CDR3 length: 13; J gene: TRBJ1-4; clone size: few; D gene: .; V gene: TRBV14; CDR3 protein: CASSQDPVEKLFF; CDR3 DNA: TGTGCCAGCAGCCAAGACCCCGTCGAAAAACTGTTTTTT
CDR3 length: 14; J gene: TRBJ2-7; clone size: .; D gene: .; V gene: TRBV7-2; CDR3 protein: CASRPAGMPVEQYF; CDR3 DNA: TGTGCCAGCCGACCCGCAGGGATGCCGGTCGAGCAGTACTTC
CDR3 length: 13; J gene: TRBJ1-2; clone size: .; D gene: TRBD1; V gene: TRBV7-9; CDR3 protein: CASSPTGIYGYTF; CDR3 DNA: TGTGCCAGCAGCCCGACAGGGATCTATGGCTACACCTTC
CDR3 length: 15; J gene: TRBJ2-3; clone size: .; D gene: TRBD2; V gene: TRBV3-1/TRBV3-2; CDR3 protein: CASSQPAGTTDTQYF; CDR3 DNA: TGTGCCAGCAGCCAACCAGCGGGGACCACAGATACGCAGTATTTT
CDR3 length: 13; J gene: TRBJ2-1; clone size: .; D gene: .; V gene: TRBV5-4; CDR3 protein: CASSLGLRDEQFF; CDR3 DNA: TGTGCCAGCAGCTTGGGTCTCAGGGATGAGCAGTTCTTC
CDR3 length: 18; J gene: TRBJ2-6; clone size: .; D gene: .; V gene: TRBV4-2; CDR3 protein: CASSQGTGFFSGANVLTF; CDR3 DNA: TGTGCCAGCAGCCAAGGGACGGGATTTTTCTCTGGGGCCAACGTCCTGACTTTC
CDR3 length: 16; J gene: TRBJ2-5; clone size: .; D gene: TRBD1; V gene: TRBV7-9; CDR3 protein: CASSYTGTGNQETQYF; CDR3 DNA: TGTGCCAGCAGCTACACCGGGACAGGCAACCAAGAGACCCAGTACTTC
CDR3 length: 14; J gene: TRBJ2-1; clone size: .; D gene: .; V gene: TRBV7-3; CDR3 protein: CASSLNSLAYEQFF; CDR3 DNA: TGTGCCAGCAGCTTAAATTCGTTGGCATATGAGCAGTTCTTC
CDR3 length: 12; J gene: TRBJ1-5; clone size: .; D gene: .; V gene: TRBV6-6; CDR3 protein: CASSYAAATQHF; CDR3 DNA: TGTGCCAGCAGTTACGCGGCGGCCACCCAGCATTTT